These T cell receptor beta chains were read from a single sample in a study of blood T cell repertoires in COVID-19. Assay: immunoSEQ multiplex PCR; the TCRdb copy retains only in-frame clones and omits some. The sample holds approximately 500,000 clones, approximately 89% seen once. The sequenced material came from peripheral blood. The receptors stem from a man aged 18 to 30 with COVID-19, enrolled during active disease. Both conserved end residues are part of each CDR3. D genes are given only for firm matches. Size is stated for part of the rows, as once, few or many counts, or as a class when the clone is expanded.

V	J	D	size	DNA	CDR3
TRBV7-9	TRBJ1-6	TRBD1	-	TGTGCCAGCAGCCTTCGACAGGGGGGGAATTCACCCCTCCACTTT	CASSLRQGGNSPLHF
TRBV19	TRBJ1-3	-	-	TGTGCCAGTAGTCCCGGGACTGAAGGTCCTGGAAACACCATATATTTT	CASSPGTEGPGNTIYF
TRBV2	TRBJ2-1	TRBD1	once	TGTGCCAGCATGGGACAGGGAAACTACAATGAGCAGTTCTTC	CASMGQGNYNEQFF
TRBV2	TRBJ2-4	-	few	TGTGCCACCTCTACTAGATTAAACATTCAGTACTTC	CATSTRLNIQYF
TRBV5-1	TRBJ2-5	TRBD2	-	TGCGCCAGCAGCTTGGCAGTAGCGGGGGAGACCCAGTACTTC	CASSLAVAGETQYF
TRBV24-1	TRBJ1-5	-	-	TGTGCCACCAGTGATTTGCCAGGGCCAGAGCCCCAGCATTTT	CATSDLPGPEPQHF
TRBV2	TRBJ2-7	-	-	TGTGCCAGCAGCAGACAGTACGAGCAGTACTTC	CASSRQYEQYF
TRBV19	TRBJ1-2	TRBD1	once	TGTGCCAGTAGTTCAGACAGGGGGCGCGGCTATGGCTACACCTTC	CASSSDRGRGYGYTF
TRBV9	TRBJ2-7	TRBD2	-	TGTGCCAGCAGCGGAGGGACTAGCGCCTCCTACGAGCAGTACTTC	CASSGGTSASYEQYF
TRBV7-9	TRBJ1-2	TRBD1	-	TGTGCCAGCAGCAGTACCGGGACAGGGGGCATCTATGGCTACACCTTC	CASSSTGTGGIYGYTF
TRBV7-3	TRBJ2-1	TRBD2	-	TGTGCCAGCAGCCCGAGACTAGCGGCCGGCGTGGATGAGCAGTTCTTC	CASSPRLAAGVDEQFF